The clone carrying this TCR beta chain was seen once. The CDR3 sequence is 13 residues long. Germline CDR1 reads KGHSH; CDR2 reads LQKENI. With 3 bases clipped from V and 5 bases from J, the junction kept 4 bases outside the gene matches. The data are from a study of blood T cell repertoires in COVID-19. Data came from immunoSEQ multiplex PCR; TCRdb stores just in-frame clones and leaves some out. The sample yields a few hundred thousand clones, roughly 86% seen once. The chain couples TRBV18 to TRBJ2-7; 7 bases are shared with TRBD1. This clonotype was obtained from a man aged 60 to 75 with acute or convalescent COVID-19. Sequenced: peripheral blood. For the CDR3, the DNA is TGTGCCAGCTCACCGGGACAGATGGACGAGCAGTACTTC. Translated, it gives CASSPGQMDEQYF.